The rows below give T cell receptor beta chains drawn from one sample of a study of blood T cell repertoires in COVID-19. Assay: immunoSEQ multiplex PCR; the TCRdb copy retains only in-frame clones and omits some. The sample has hundreds of thousands of clones; 85% to 90% are singletons. The sample taken for sequencing was peripheral blood. The origin of the receptors is a woman between 45 and 60 years old with COVID-19, enrolled during active disease. The CDR3 runs from the conserved cysteine through the conserved F or W. The D gene is left open where the match is weak.

V,J,D,length,CDR3
TRBV3-1/TRBV3-2,TRBJ2-1,-,16,CASSQERRTRNNEQFF
TRBV19,TRBJ1-2,TRBD1,14,CASSGGQGAGGYTF
TRBV10-3,TRBJ1-3,-,13,CAIGDISGNTIYF
TRBV6-5,TRBJ2-7,TRBD2,15,CASSYSRDYSYEQYF
TRBV7-2,TRBJ2-5,TRBD2,18,CASSSPPGTSGRGETQYF
TRBV5-8,TRBJ2-7,TRBD1,15,CASSLAQGAKYEQYF
TRBV6-5,TRBJ1-1,-,15,CASSYSRQGIAEAFF
TRBV3-1/TRBV3-2,TRBJ1-6,-,16,CASRLQGSSYNSPLHF
TRBV25-1,TRBJ1-2,TRBD1,14,CASSWEQGYNGYTF
TRBV11-2,TRBJ2-3,-,12,CASSPLSDTQYF
TRBV7-2,TRBJ2-3,TRBD2,16,CASSPSGSGGTDTQYF
TRBV7-2,TRBJ2-3,-,13,CASSSKRANTQYF
TRBV7-7,TRBJ2-3,TRBD2,16,CASSLGLAGATDTQYF
TRBV10-1,TRBJ2-2,-,13,CASASSPPGELFF
TRBV13,TRBJ2-7,-,14,CASSLVGRGYEQYF
TRBV7-8,TRBJ2-2,-,15,CASSLGQANTGELFF
TRBV5-6,TRBJ2-1,-,14,CASSRQGDNNEQFF
TRBV5-1,TRBJ2-3,TRBD2,17,CASSGLAGAGGTDTQYF
TRBV5-1,TRBJ2-5,TRBD2,16,CASNPGIAGVGETQYF
TRBV19,TRBJ2-7,TRBD2,15,CASSTPGLPTYEQYF
TRBV9,TRBJ2-7,TRBD1,18,CASSPGQGGSLGLYEQYF
TRBV19,TRBJ2-3,-,12,CASSHPRYTQYF
TRBV10-2,TRBJ1-5,-,14,CASSESAGSQPQHF
TRBV11-2,TRBJ2-2,TRBD2,15,CASSPWGGDTGELFF
TRBV6-2/TRBV6-3,TRBJ2-7,TRBD2,15,CASSPSGSGSYEQYF
TRBV28,TRBJ1-4,TRBD1,18,CASSLDHRGHTTNEKLFF
TRBV18,TRBJ2-7,TRBD1,15,CASSRTGDGVYEQYF
TRBV11-2,TRBJ2-1,TRBD2,17,CASSPGLAGNIYNEQFF
TRBV18,TRBJ2-7,TRBD2,16,CASSHLGLAGFYEQYF
TRBV7-2,TRBJ2-2,-,16,CASSLGSGRTTGELFF
TRBV5-1,TRBJ2-6,TRBD1,17,CASSSGTGAFGANVLTF
TRBV11-2,TRBJ2-7,-,15,CASSRNRVEGSEQYF
TRBV5-1,TRBJ2-5,TRBD2,16,CASSRPAGGPQETQYF
TRBV5-1,TRBJ2-2,-,14,CASGLQDSPGELFF
TRBV19,TRBJ1-6,TRBD1,14,CASSRQGDNSPLHF
TRBV10-3,TRBJ2-3,-,13,CASSTGATDTQYF
TRBV5-1,TRBJ2-7,-,14,CASSFDGSTVEQYF
TRBV28,TRBJ2-1,-,15,CASSTPGQASNEQFF
TRBV18,TRBJ2-5,TRBD2,13,CASSLQGGETQYF
TRBV19,TRBJ2-1,-,15,CASSPSRATYNEQFF
TRBV6-6,TRBJ1-2,-,14,CASSYSSGNYGYTF
TRBV28,TRBJ2-1,-,14,CASSLGGIYNEQFF
TRBV2,TRBJ1-4,TRBD1,15,CASRGTGAAGEKLFF
TRBV5-4,TRBJ2-7,-,15,CASSLSSGKGYEQYF
TRBV7-9,TRBJ2-5,TRBD2,12,CASVTSLKTQYF
TRBV7-2,TRBJ2-2,-,14,CASSLVGGTGELFF
TRBV27,TRBJ2-7,-,13,CASSFGLTYEQYF
TRBV5-1,TRBJ2-5,TRBD2,17,CASSPGTSGSRVETQYF
TRBV6-5,TRBJ2-1,TRBD2,15,CASSPGIAGPNEQFF
TRBV10-3,TRBJ2-5,TRBD1,19,CAISDSTPGQGNPAGTQYF
TRBV4-2,TRBJ2-1,-,16,CASSQDGLAEYNEQFF
TRBV25-1,TRBJ1-2,TRBD1,13,CASSGTTGTGYTF
TRBV6-5,TRBJ2-2,-,16,CASSYSSAGRSGELFF
TRBV18,TRBJ2-1,-,15,CASSGSGGRYNEQFF
TRBV5-1,TRBJ2-2,TRBD2,17,CASSSGLAGLNTGELFF
TRBV18,TRBJ1-1,TRBD1,16,CASSQGQGIVYTEAFF
TRBV5-8,TRBJ1-6,-,14,CASSRGTKHSPLHF
TRBV4-3,TRBJ2-7,-,18,CASSQDSPPRTTYHEQYF
TRBV27,TRBJ2-3,-,17,CASSPTNSGPGTDTQYF